This T cell receptor (beta chain) came from a study of shared clonotypes between healthy human individuals. The V end lost 5 bases, the J end lost 6 bases, and 20 bases lay between the germline ends. Germline assignment: CDR1 LNHDA and CDR2 SQIVND (reference sequence). The CDR3 runs to 15 residues. The run depth of the assay was deep. Per the study methods: ImmunoSEQ gave junction-only sequences without quality scores, so filtering differed. The repertoire was sequenced with immunoSEQ multiplex PCR; TCRdb's copy has only in-frame clones and lacks some. Clone size and V and J calls were adopted from that table, with D and trimming inferred from the DNA. Found here are more than 450,000 clones, about four fifths of them singletons; the top ten hold approximately 13%.

This receptor was obtained from a woman in her 40s in good health. Some clones in this sample may be carry-over from other donors' samples. The sample comprised PBMCs. The chain is built from TRBV19 and TRBJ2-7; a weak D match, TRBD2 (5 bases). CDR3 region: CASSPPGSARGEQYF. The CDR3 DNA reads as TGTGCCAGTAGTCCCCCGGGGTCGGCCCGGGGCGAGCAGTACTTC.